A selection of T cell receptor beta chains follows, all from one sample in a study of cytomegalovirus exposure and HLA in healthy donors. The table came from immunoSEQ multiplex PCR; TCRdb's copy has only in-frame clones and leaves some out. Of roughly 200,000 clones detected, 70% to 90% appear once; the ten largest clones hold approximately 2.2%. Input material: PBMCs. These receptors were obtained from a woman aged 50 to 60 in good health and CMV-seronegative. Both conserved end residues are part of each CDR3. Fields, in order: clone size, D gene, V gene, J gene, CDR3 DNA, CDR3 protein. The D gene is left open where the match is weak. Clone size is stated in some rows and not others, as once, few, many or a class when expanded.

NA	TRBD2	TRBV28	TRBJ2-7	TGTGCCAGCAGTTCTAGCGGGAGCTTCTCCGAGCAGTACTTC	CASSSSGSFSEQYF
NA	NA	TRBV19	TRBJ2-1	TGTGCCAGTAGTACTCGTGCCCCGACGGGGGAGCAGTTCTTC	CASSTRAPTGEQFF
NA	TRBD2	TRBV4-1	TRBJ2-3	TGCGCCAGCAGCCGAACTACCGGGACTAGCGTAGATACGCAGTATTTT	CASSRTTGTSVDTQYF
NA	NA	TRBV2	TRBJ1-1	TGTGCCAGCAGTCCGGACACCATTAACACTGAAGCTTTCTTT	CASSPDTINTEAFF
NA	TRBD2	TRBV7-2	TRBJ2-7	TGTGCCAGCAGCCCGCCGGGACTAGCGGGAGGGAGCGAGCAGTACTTC	CASSPPGLAGGSEQYF
NA	NA	TRBV7-8	TRBJ1-2	TGTGCCAGCAGCTTAGACTCCAGGACTTTTTGGGTTGTCTTC	CASSLDSRTFWVVF
NA	NA	TRBV28	TRBJ1-2	TGTGCCAGCAGTCGGGTAGCAGGGAATGGCTACACCTTC	CASSRVAGNGYTF
NA	NA	TRBV19	TRBJ2-6	TGTGCCAGTAGTATAGGCAGACAATCTGGGGCCAACGTCCTGACTTTC	CASSIGRQSGANVLTF
NA	NA	TRBV5-1	TRBJ2-3	TGCGCCAGCAGCTTGGATCGGGAGTACGGAGATACGCAGTATTTT	CASSLDREYGDTQYF
NA	TRBD1	TRBV10-2	TRBJ1-5	TGCGCCAGCAGTGGGGGACAGGGCGGGAATCAGCCCCAGCATTTT	CASSGGQGGNQPQHF
NA	TRBD1	TRBV7-9	TRBJ2-7	TGTGCCAGCAGCGCGACAGGGGATAGCTACGAGCAGTACTTC	CASSATGDSYEQYF
NA	TRBD2	TRBV2	TRBJ2-2	TGTGCCAGCAGCGCCGGACTAGCGGGACGTGGGGGGGAGCTGTTTTTT	CASSAGLAGRGGELFF
once	NA	TRBV27	TRBJ1-6	TGTGCCAGCAGTTTTTACAGCCCGGGGTCCTATAATTCACCCCTCCACTTT	CASSFYSPGSYNSPLHF
NA	TRBD1	TRBV6-1	TRBJ2-2	TGTGCCAGCAGTGTCAGGGGGCCGAGAGTAGCGGAAATCACCGGGGAGCTGTTTTTT	CASSVRGPRVAEITGELFF
NA	TRBD1	TRBV27	TRBJ2-7	TGTGCCAGCAGTCTTCTCGGGACAGGGGGCGGCGAGCAGTACTTC	CASSLLGTGGGEQYF
NA	NA	TRBV12-2	TRBJ2-1	TGTGCAAGTCGCTTAGAACCCGGCTCGGGGACATACAATGAGCAGTTCTTC	CASRLEPGSGTYNEQFF
NA	NA	TRBV20-1	TRBJ2-1	TGCAGTGCTACTAGAAATGAGCAGTTCTTC	CSATRNEQFF
NA	TRBD2	TRBV7-6	TRBJ2-7	TGTGCCAGCAGCCAGGGTCTAGCGGGAGGTCAAGAGCAGTACTTC	CASSQGLAGGQEQYF
NA	NA	TRBV29-1	TRBJ1-4	TGCAGCGTTGCCGCAACTAATGAAAAACTGTTTTTT	CSVAATNEKLFF
NA	NA	TRBV5-1	TRBJ2-7	TGCGCCAGCAGCTCCGACTATAGCGAGCAGTACTTC	CASSSDYSEQYF
few	TRBD2	TRBV28	TRBJ2-5	TGTGCCAGCAGTACGACTAGCGGGAGACAAGAGACCCAGTACTTC	CASSTTSGRQETQYF
NA	TRBD1	TRBV28	TRBJ1-2	TGTGCCAGCAGCGCGACTGGGACAGCGAACTATGGCTACACCTTC	CASSATGTANYGYTF
NA	NA	TRBV7-8	TRBJ1-5	TGTGCCAGCAGCATACAGGGCAATCAGCCCCAGCATTTT	CASSIQGNQPQHF
NA	TRBD2	TRBV4-2	TRBJ2-3	TGTGCCAGCAGCCAAGATCGCGGGAGCAGAGATACGCAGTATTTT	CASSQDRGSRDTQYF
NA	NA	TRBV9	TRBJ2-1	TGTGCCACAAGCGGAACAAGCTCCTACAATGAGCAGTTCTTC	CATSGTSSYNEQFF
NA	TRBD1	TRBV13	TRBJ1-6	TGTGCCAGCAGCATAACAGGGGGCAATAATTCACCCCTCCACTTT	CASSITGGNNSPLHF